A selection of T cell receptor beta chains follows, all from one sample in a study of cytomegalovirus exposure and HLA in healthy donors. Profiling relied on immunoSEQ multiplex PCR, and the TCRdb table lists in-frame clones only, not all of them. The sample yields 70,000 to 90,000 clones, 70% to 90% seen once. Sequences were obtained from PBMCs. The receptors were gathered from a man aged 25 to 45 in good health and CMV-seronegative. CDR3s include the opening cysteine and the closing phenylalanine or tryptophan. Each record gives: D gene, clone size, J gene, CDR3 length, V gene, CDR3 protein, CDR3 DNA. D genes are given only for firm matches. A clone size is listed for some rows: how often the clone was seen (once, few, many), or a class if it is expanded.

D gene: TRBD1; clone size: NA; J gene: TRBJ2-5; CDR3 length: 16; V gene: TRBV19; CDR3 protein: CASSVLKGAQQETQYF; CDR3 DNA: TGTGCCAGTAGTGTACTCAAGGGGGCCCAACAAGAGACCCAGTACTTC
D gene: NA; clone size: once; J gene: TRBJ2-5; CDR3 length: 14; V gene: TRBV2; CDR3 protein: CASKFEGAQETQYF; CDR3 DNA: TGTGCCAGCAAATTTGAAGGGGCGCAAGAGACCCAGTACTTC
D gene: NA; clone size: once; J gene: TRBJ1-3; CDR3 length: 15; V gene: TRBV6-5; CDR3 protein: CASSYRRGSGNTIYF; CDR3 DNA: TGTGCCAGCAGTTACCGGCGGGGCTCTGGAAACACCATATATTTT
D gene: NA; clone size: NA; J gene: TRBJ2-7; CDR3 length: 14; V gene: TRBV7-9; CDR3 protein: CASSTRQSSYEQYF; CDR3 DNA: TGTGCCAGCAGCACCAGACAGAGCTCCTACGAGCAGTACTTC
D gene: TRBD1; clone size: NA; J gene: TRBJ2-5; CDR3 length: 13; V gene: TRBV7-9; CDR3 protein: CASSPRGPETQYF; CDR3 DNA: TGTGCCAGCAGCCCCAGGGGGCCGGAGACCCAGTACTTC
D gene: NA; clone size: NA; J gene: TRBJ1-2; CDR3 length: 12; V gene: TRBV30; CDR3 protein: CAWTSRGSGYTF; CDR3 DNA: TGTGCCTGGACCAGCAGGGGTAGTGGCTACACCTTC
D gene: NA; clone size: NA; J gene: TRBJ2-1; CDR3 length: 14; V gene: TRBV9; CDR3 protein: CASSVGEVRVEQFF; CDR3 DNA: TGTGCCAGCAGCGTAGGGGAGGTTCGCGTTGAGCAGTTCTTC
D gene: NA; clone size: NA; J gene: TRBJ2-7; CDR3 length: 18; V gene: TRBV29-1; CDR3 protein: CSVDIPTRAGGVSYEQYF; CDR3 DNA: TGCAGCGTTGATATTCCGACGAGGGCGGGTGGTGTTTCCTACGAGCAGTACTTC
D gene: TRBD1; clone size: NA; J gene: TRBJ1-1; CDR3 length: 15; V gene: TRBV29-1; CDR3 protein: CSAGTGGAGNTEAFF; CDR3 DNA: TGCAGCGCCGGGACAGGGGGCGCCGGGAACACTGAAGCTTTCTTT
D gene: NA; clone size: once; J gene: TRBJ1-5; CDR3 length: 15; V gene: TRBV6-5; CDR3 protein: CASKEGGMGNQPQHF; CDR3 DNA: TGTGCCAGCAAGGAGGGAGGGATGGGCAATCAGCCCCAGCATTTT
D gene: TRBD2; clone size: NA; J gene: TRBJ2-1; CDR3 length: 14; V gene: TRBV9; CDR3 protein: CASSAGGLNNEQFF; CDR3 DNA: TGTGCCAGCAGCGCGGGGGGGCTAAACAATGAGCAGTTCTTC
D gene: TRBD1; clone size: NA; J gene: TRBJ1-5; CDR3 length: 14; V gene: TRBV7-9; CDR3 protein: CASRSGQGNQPQHF; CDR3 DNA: TGTGCCAGCAGGTCTGGACAGGGGAACCAGCCCCAGCATTTT
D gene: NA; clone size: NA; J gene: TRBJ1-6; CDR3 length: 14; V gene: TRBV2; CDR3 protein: CASSEEGGASPLHF; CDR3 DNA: TGTGCCAGCAGTGAGGAAGGGGGAGCTTCACCCCTCCACTTT
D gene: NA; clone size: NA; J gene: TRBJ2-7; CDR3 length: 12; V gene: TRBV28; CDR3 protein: CASSRLNYEQYF; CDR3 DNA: TGTGCCAGCAGCCGTCTTAACTACGAGCAGTACTTC
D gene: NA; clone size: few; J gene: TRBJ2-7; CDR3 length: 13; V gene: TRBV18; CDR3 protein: CASSWADPYEQYF; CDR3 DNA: TGTGCCAGCTCATGGGCAGACCCCTACGAGCAGTACTTC
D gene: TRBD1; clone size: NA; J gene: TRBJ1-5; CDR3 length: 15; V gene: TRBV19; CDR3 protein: CASSIVGTASQPQHF; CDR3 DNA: TGTGCCAGTAGTATCGTAGGGACAGCATCTCAGCCCCAGCATTTT
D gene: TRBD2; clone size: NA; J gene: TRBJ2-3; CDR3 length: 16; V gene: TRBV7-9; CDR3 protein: CASSLGLAGDTDTQYF; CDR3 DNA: TGTGCCAGCAGCTTAGGGCTAGCGGGGGACACAGATACGCAGTATTTT
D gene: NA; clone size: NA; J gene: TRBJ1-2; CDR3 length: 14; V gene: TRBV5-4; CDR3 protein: CASSLDRVGYGYTF; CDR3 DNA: TGTGCCAGCAGCTTGGACAGGGTAGGATATGGCTACACCTTC
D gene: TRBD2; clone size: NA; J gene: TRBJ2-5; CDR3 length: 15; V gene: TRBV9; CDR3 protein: CASSEGSGDQETQYF; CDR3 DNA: TGTGCCAGCAGCGAAGGAAGCGGGGACCAAGAGACCCAGTACTTC
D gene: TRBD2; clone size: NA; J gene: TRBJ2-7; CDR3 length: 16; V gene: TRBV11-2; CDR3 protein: CASSSPGLAPSYEQYF; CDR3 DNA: TGTGCCAGCAGCTCACCTGGACTAGCGCCTTCCTACGAGCAGTACTTC
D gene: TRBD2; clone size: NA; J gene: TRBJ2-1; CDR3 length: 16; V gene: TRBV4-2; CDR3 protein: CASSQDGAGGGNEQFF; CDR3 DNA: TGTGCCAGCAGCCAAGACGGGGCGGGGGGCGGGAATGAGCAGTTCTTC
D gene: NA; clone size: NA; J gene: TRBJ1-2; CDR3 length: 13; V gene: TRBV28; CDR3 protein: CASTTPRRGGYTF; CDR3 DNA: TGTGCCAGCACCACCCCAAGGCGGGGAGGCTACACCTTC
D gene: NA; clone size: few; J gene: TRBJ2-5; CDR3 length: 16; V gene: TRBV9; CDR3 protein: CASSVEYCVYQETQYF; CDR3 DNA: TGTGCCAGCAGCGTAGAATACTGCGTCTACCAAGAGACCCAGTACTTC
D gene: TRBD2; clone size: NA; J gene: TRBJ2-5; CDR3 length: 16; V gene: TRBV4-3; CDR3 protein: CASSQDVSGSFQTQYF; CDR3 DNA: TGCGCCAGCAGCCAAGATGTTAGCGGGAGCTTCCAGACCCAGTACTTC
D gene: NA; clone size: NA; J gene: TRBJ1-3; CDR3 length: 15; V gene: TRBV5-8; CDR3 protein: CASSRRWEAEGTIYF; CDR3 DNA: TGTGCCAGCAGCCGCCGTTGGGAGGCGGAGGGCACCATATATTTT
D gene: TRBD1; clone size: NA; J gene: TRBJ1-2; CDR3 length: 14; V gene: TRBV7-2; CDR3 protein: CASSSPGTGNGYTF; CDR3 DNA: TGTGCCAGCAGCTCACCCGGGACAGGGAATGGCTACACCTTC
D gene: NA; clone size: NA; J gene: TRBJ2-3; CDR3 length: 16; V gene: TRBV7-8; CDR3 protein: CASSSSRDFTTDTQYF; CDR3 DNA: TGTGCCAGCAGCTCGAGCCGGGACTTTACCACAGATACGCAGTATTTT
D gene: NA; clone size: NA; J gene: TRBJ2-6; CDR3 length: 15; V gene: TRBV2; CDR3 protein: CASSESFSGANVLTF; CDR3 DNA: TGTGCCAGCAGTGAATCTTTCTCTGGGGCCAACGTCCTGACTTTC
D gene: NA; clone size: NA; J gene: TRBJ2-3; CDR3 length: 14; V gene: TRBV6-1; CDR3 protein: CASSRTVDTDTQYF; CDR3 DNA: TGTGCCAGTTCTCGGACAGTCGACACAGATACGCAGTATTTT
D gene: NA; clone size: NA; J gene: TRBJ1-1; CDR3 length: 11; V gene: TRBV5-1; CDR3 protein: CASRAGTEAFF; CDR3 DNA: TGCGCCAGCAGAGCCGGGACTGAAGCTTTCTTT
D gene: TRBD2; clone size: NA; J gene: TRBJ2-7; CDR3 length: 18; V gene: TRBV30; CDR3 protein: CAWSPRTSGGLSGLEQYF; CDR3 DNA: TGTGCCTGGAGTCCTCGGACTAGCGGGGGGCTAAGTGGGCTCGAGCAGTACTTC
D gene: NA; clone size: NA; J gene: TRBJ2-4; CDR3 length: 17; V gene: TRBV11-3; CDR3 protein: CASSLDPRHSAKNIQYF; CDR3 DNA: TGTGCCAGCAGCTTAGATCCTCGGCACAGCGCCAAAAACATTCAGTACTTC
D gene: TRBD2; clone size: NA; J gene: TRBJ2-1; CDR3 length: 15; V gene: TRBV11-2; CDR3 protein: CASRSLAASYNEQFF; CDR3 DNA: TGTGCCAGCAGGTCCCTAGCGGCCTCCTACAATGAGCAGTTCTTC
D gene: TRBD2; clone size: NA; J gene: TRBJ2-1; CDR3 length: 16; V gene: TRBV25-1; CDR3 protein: CASSELWTSGYNEQFF; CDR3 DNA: TGTGCCAGCAGTGAATTATGGACTAGCGGATACAATGAGCAGTTCTTC
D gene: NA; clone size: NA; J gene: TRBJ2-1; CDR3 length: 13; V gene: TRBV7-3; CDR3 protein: CASSSSANNEQFF; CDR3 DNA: TGTGCCAGCAGCTCTAGCGCTAACAATGAGCAGTTCTTC
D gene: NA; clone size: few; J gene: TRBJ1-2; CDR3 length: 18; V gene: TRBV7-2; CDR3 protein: CASSLAPYQGRLFYGYTF; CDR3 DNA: TGTGCCAGCAGCTTAGCCCCTTACCAGGGCCGCCTATTCTATGGCTACACCTTC
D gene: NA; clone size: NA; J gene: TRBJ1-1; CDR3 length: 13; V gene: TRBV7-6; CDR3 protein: CASSLAQDREAFF; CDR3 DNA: TGTGCCAGCAGCTTAGCCCAGGACAGAGAAGCTTTCTTT
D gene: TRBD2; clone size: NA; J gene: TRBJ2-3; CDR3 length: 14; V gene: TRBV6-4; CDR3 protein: CASSASGSTDTQYF; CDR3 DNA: TGTGCCAGCAGTGCTAGCGGGAGCACAGATACGCAGTATTTT
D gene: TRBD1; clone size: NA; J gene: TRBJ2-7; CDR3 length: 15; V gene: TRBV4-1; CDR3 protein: CASSQVRDRLYEQYF; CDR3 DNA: TGCGCCAGCAGCCAAGTAAGGGACAGACTTTACGAGCAGTACTTC
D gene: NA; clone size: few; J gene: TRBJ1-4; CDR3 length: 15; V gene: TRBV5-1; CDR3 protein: CASSLDGGAYEKLFF; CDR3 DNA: TGCGCCAGCAGCTTGGATGGCGGCGCTTATGAAAAACTGTTTTTT
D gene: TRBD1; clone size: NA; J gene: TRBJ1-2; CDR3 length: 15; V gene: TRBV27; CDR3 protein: CASSPTWDRAYGYTF; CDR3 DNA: TGTGCCAGCAGCCCAACCTGGGACAGGGCCTATGGCTACACCTTC
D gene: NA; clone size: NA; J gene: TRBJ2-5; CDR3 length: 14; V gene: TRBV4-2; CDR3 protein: CASSLDRNQETQYF; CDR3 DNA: TGTGCCAGCAGCCTCGACAGAAACCAAGAGACCCAGTACTTC
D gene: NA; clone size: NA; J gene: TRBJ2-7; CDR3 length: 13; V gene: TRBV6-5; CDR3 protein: CASSRGGSYEQYF; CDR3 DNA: TGTGCCAGCAGCCGAGGGGGTTCCTACGAGCAGTACTTC
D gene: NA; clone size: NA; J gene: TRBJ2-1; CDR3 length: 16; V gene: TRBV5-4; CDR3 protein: CASSLGGGSSYNEQFF; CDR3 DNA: TGTGCCAGCAGCTTGGGCGGAGGGAGCTCCTACAATGAGCAGTTCTTC
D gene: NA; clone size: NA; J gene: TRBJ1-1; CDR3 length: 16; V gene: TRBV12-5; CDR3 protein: CASGLVPTVNLAGAFF; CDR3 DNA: TGTGCTAGTGGTTTGGTACCCACAGTCAATTTGGCGGGAGCTTTCTTT
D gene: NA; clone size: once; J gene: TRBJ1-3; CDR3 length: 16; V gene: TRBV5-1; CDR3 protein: CASSLVGGASGNTIYF; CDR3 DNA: TGCGCCAGCAGCTTGGTTGGGGGGGCCTCTGGAAACACCATATATTTT
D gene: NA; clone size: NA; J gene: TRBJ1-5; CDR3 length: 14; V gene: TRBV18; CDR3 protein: CASSLTDSNQPQHF; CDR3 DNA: TGTGCCAGCTCGTTGACAGATAGCAATCAGCCCCAGCATTTT
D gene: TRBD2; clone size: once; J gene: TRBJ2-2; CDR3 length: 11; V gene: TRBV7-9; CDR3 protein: CGLRGTGELFF; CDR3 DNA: TGTGGCTTGCGGGGGACCGGGGAGCTGTTTTTT
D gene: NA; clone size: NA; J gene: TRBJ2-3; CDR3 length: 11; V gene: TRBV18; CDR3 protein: CASRRSDTQYF; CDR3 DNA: TGTGCCAGCCGTCGGTCAGATACGCAGTATTTT
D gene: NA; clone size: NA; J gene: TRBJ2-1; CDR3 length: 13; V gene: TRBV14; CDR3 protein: CASSPDKTMKQFF; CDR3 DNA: TGTGCCAGCAGCCCCGACAAAACAATGAAGCAGTTCTTC
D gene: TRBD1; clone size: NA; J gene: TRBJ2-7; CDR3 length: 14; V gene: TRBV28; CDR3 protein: CASSSGQGPYEQYF; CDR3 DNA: TGTGCCAGCAGTTCGGGACAGGGGCCTTACGAGCAGTACTTC
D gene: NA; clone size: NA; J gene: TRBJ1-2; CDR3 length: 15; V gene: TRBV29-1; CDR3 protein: CSVENRPEENYGYTF; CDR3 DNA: TGCAGCGTTGAAAACAGGCCAGAAGAGAACTATGGCTACACCTTC
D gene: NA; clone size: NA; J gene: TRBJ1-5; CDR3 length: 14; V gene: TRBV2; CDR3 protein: CASSAVRGTQPQHF; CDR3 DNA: TGTGCCAGCAGTGCTGTCAGGGGCACTCAGCCCCAGCATTTT
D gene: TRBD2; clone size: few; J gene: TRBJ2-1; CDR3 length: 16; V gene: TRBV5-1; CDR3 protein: CASSQGLAGGYNEQFF; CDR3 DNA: TGCGCCAGCAGCCAAGGACTAGCGGGGGGATACAATGAGCAGTTCTTC
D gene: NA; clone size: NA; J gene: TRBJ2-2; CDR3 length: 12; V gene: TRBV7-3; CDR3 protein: CASSFRAGELFF; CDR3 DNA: TGTGCCAGCAGCTTCAGGGCCGGGGAGCTGTTTTTT
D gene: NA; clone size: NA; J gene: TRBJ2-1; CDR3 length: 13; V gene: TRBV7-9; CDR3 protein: CASTGSSYNEQFF; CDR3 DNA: TGTGCCAGCACGGGGAGCTCCTACAATGAGCAGTTCTTC
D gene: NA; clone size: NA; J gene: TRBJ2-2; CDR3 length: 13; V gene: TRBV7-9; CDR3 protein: CASSFRGSGELFF; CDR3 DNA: TGTGCCAGCAGCTTTCGGGGATCCGGGGAGCTGTTTTTT
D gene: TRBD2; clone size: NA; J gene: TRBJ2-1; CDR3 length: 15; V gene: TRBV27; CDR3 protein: CASSERSGRAYEQFF; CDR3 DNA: TGTGCCAGCAGCGAACGTAGCGGGAGGGCCTATGAGCAGTTCTTC